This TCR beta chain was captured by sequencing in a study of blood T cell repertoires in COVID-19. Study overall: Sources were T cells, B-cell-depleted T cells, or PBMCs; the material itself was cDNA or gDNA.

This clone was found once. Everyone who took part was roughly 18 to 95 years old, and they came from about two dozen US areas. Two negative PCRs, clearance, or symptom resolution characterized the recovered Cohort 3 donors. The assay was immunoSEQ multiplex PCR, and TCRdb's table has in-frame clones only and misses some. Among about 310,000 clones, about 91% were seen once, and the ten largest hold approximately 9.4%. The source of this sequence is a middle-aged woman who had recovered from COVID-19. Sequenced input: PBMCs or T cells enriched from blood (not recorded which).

As DNA, the CDR3 is TGTGCCTGGGGCCGGGGACAGGGAGGAATGAACACTGAAGCTTTCTTT. This sequence encodes CAWGRGQGGMNTEAFF. V usage is TRBV30 and J usage is TRBJ1-1, with TRBD1 identical over 9 bases. Germline V gene lookup returns CDR1 GTSNPN and CDR2 SVGIG (reference sequence). The CDR3 contains 16 residues. V trimming: 5 bases; J trimming: 0 bases; junction bases outside the gene matches: 10.